This passage covers 28 T cell receptor beta chains from one sample sequenced in a study of blood T cell repertoires in COVID-19. The table came from immunoSEQ multiplex PCR; TCRdb's copy has only in-frame clones and leaves some out. The table includes 300,000 to 400,000 clones, over 80% detected once. Material: peripheral blood. Every receptor here comes from a man between 25 and 39 years old with COVID-19, enrolled during active disease.

The gene calls are TRBV7-9 and TRBJ2-5; a weak D match, TRBD2 (6 bases). V was pared by 5 bases and J by 5 bases, with 21 bases between. The germline V gene encodes CDR1 SEHNR and CDR2 FQNEAQ (reference sequence). CDR3 length: 16 amino acids. The CDR3 reads CASSQVGGTNTETQYF. The CDR3, as DNA: TGTGCCAGCAGCCAGGTGGGGGGAACTAACACGGAGACCCAGTACTTC. Looking up the rest from reference TRBV7-9 and TRBJ2-5 gives the full variable domain: DTGVSQNPRHKITKRGQNVTFRCDPISEHNRLYWYRQTLGQGPEFLTYFQNEAQLEKSRLLSDRFSAERPKGSFSTLEIQRTEQGDSAMYLCASSQVGGTNTETQYFGPGTRLLVL.

J is TRBJ1-1 and V is TRBV4-3; TRBD1 matches at 7 bases. The ends lost 1 base at V and 5 bases at J; junction bases unmatched: 7. Per germline, CDR1 LGHNA and CDR2 YSLEER. The CDR3 spans 15 residues. The CDR3 loop reads CASSQGGGASTEAFF. The DNA for the CDR3 is TGCGCCAGCAGCCAAGGAGGGGGCGCTTCGACTGAAGCTTTCTTT.

The sample holds one count of this clone. The rearrangement uses TRBV6-2 or TRBV6-3 and TRBJ1-4, with D possibly matching TRBD1 (6 bases). Trimming stripped 6 bases from V and 0 bases from J, with 17 bases between. This CDR3 spans 17 amino acids. Germline V lookup: CDR1 MNHEY, CDR2 SVGEGT. DNA of the CDR3: TGTGCCAGCAGCCCACGACGACAGGATACAACTAATGAAAAACTGTTTTTT. As protein: CASSPRRQDTTNEKLFF.

The rearrangement joins TRBV28 to TRBJ1-1; 7 nucleotides line up with TRBD1. The length of the CDR3 is 15 residues. Germline values: CDR1 MDHEN, CDR2 SYDVKM. The ends lost 7 bases at V and 4 bases at J; junction bases unmatched: 12. CDR3 DNA: TGTGCCAGCACCGTGCAGACGGCAGGGGGCACTGAAGCTTTCTTT. It translates to CASTVQTAGGTEAFF.

The chain has TRBV7-9 and TRBJ1-2, with unresolved D. The germline gives CDR1 SEHNR, CDR2 FQNEAQ (reference sequence). The ends were cut back, 5 bases at V and 2 bases at J, with 15 bases in the middle. The CDR3 totals 15 residues. In DNA, the CDR3 is TGTGCCAGCAGCGAAGTTTCTGCGGCAAACTATGGCTACACCTTC. As protein: CASSEVSAANYGYTF.

The rearrangement uses TRBV3-1 (or the pseudogene TRBV3-2) and TRBJ1-6; TRBD1 matches at 11 bases. Unmatched junction bases numbered 5, after V lost 3 bases and J lost 10 bases. This CDR3 contains 15 residues. Germline V gene sequence: CDR1 LGHDT, CDR2 YNNKEL (reference sequence). The CDR3 DNA is TGTGCCAGCAGCCAGAGGGACAGGGGGATATCACCCCTCCACTTT. Translation: CASSQRDRGISPLHF.

This clone appeared a single time. The CDR3 nucleotides are TGTGCCAGCAGTTTGGACAGATGGTACGAGCAGTACTTC. Its protein product is CASSLDRWYEQYF. The chain carries TRBV6-5 and TRBJ2-7, with a possible D match to TRBD1 (6 bases). The CDR3 has 13 residues. The germline V gene has CDR1 MNHEY and CDR2 SVGAGI. V was trimmed by 4 bases and J by 4 bases, leaving 11 bases between them.

The chain employs TRBV3-1 (or the pseudogene TRBV3-2) and TRBJ2-2; 9 nucleotides agree with TRBD1. The CDR3 has 20 amino acids. After removal of 2 bases from V and 4 bases from J, the junction contained 17 bases not matched to a gene. Germline V gene sequence: CDR1 LGHDT, CDR2 YNNKEL (reference sequence). As DNA, the CDR3 is TGTGCCAGCAGCCAACTGACACTCTGGGACAGGGCTGCTGCCACCGGGGAGCTGTTTTTT. Amino acid sequence: CASSQLTLWDRAAATGELFF.

The chain carries TRBV28 and TRBJ2-7, with D perhaps TRBD2 (5 bases). V dropped 7 bases and J dropped 3 bases, with 19 bases sitting between them. The germline CDR1 and CDR2 sequences are MDHEN and SYDVKM. This CDR3 is built from 15 residues. The DNA for the CDR3 is TGTGCCAGCACGCTTTCCATCCCGGGAAACTACGAGCAGTACTTC. As protein: CASTLSIPGNYEQYF.

J is TRBJ2-7 and V is TRBV20-1, with 9 nucleotides matching TRBD2. CDR3 size: 14 residues. The trim removed 3 bases at V and 5 bases at J, leaving 8 bases unmatched. Germline CDR1 reads DFQATT; CDR2 reads SNEGSKA (reference sequence). The CDR3 spells CSASRVAGVNEQYF. The CDR3, as DNA: TGCAGTGCTAGTAGGGTAGCGGGAGTGAACGAGCAGTACTTC.

The V and J genes are TRBV5-1 and TRBJ2-7, with 7 bases matching TRBD1. With V trimmed by 6 bases and J by 6 bases, 30 bases remained unmatched. From germline, CDR1 is SGHRS and CDR2 YFSETQ. The CDR3 contains 20 residues. The CDR3 sequence is CASNPLARDSYDPKGAEQYF. CDR3 in DNA: TGCGCCAGCAATCCCCTTGCCCGGGACAGTTATGACCCGAAGGGCGCCGAGCAGTACTTC. Filled out from reference TRBV5-1 and TRBJ2-7, the complete variable domain reads KAGVTQTPRYLIKTRGQQVTLSCSPISGHRSVSWYQQTPGQGLQFLFEYFSETQRNKGNFPGRFSGRQFSNSRSEMNVSTLELGDSALYLCASNPLARDSYDPKGAEQYFGPGTRLTVT.

This clone was seen only once. The chain combines TRBV30 with TRBJ2-1; D is perhaps TRBD1 (5 bases). Germline loops: CDR1 GTSNPN, CDR2 SVGIG (reference sequence). Trimming cost V 5 bases and J 10 bases, with 18 bases left between them. This CDR3 has 13 residues. CDR3: CAWGLDGAREQFF. DNA of the CDR3: TGTGCCTGGGGGCTAGATGGGGCGAGGGAGCAGTTCTTC.

The V gene is TRBV7-3, the J gene TRBJ1-1, with TRBD1 identical over 7 bases. CDR1 SGHTA and CDR2 FQGTGA come from the germline V gene. The CDR3 consists of 14 residues. Unmatched junction bases numbered 6, after V lost 5 bases and J lost 3 bases. CDR3 DNA sequence: TGTGCCAGCAGCCGGACAGGCTACGACACTGAAGCTTTCTTT. Its translation: CASSRTGYDTEAFF.

The rearrangement uses TRBV27 and TRBJ1-4; D is undetermined. This CDR3 comprises 15 residues. The V end was cut by 5 bases, the J end by 0 bases, with 10 bases between. Germline assignment: CDR1 MNHEY and CDR2 SMNVEV (reference sequence). This CDR3 is CASSVYPATNEKLFF. CDR3 coding DNA: TGTGCCAGCAGTGTCTATCCTGCAACTAATGAAAAACTGTTTTTT.

The CDR3 DNA follows: TGTGCCAGCAGCGTAGGAGGCGCCCGTGTGGACAATGAGCAGTTCTTC. Protein product: CASSVGGARVDNEQFF. V usage is TRBV9 and J usage is TRBJ2-1; no reliable D call. Germline lookup yields CDR1 SGDLS and CDR2 YYNGEE. The CDR3 totals 16 residues. Trimming removed 0 bases from V and 5 bases from J, with 15 bases in between.

The chain combines TRBV15 with TRBJ1-6; D is possibly TRBD1 (6 bases). V was shortened by 1 base and J by 7 bases, with 11 bases between the two germline ends. There are 15 residues in the CDR3. Germline values: CDR1 LNHNV, CDR2 YYDKDF (reference sequence). CDR3 region: CATSRGRGLNSPLHF. In DNA, the CDR3 is TGTGCCACCAGCAGAGGCAGGGGCTTAAATTCACCCCTCCACTTT.

CDR3 protein: CATSDFVSSGANVLTF. DNA of the CDR3: TGTGCCACCAGTGATTTCGTTAGCTCTGGGGCCAACGTCCTGACTTTC. This chain links TRBV24-1 with TRBJ2-6; D gene uncertain. The CDR3 spans 16 residues. Between the trimmed V and J ends, which lost 1 base and 0 bases, there was a span of 6 bases. Germline V gene data show CDR1 as KGHDR and CDR2 as SFDVKD.

The CDR3: CASSQIGRGTEAFF. CDR3 DNA: TGTGCCAGCAGTCAGATAGGACGGGGCACTGAAGCTTTCTTT. V gene TRBV28 combines with J gene TRBJ1-1; no definite D call. This CDR3 comprises 14 residues. CDR1 MDHEN and CDR2 SYDVKM come from the germline V gene. The germline V and J ends were trimmed by 5 bases and 4 bases, with 14 bases remaining between them.

The genes are TRBV5-4 and TRBJ2-3, with TRBD1 as a possible D gene (7 bases). There are 15 residues in the CDR3. V gave up 6 bases and J gave up 0 bases, with 14 bases separating them. Germline loops: CDR1 SGHNT, CDR2 YYREEE (reference sequence). The CDR3 nucleotides read TGTGCCAGCACCCAGGGGGGAACTAGCACAGATACGCAGTATTTT. Its protein product is CASTQGGTSTDTQYF.

This clone occurred many times. This chain links TRBV28 with TRBJ2-2; D is perhaps TRBD1 (5 bases). V gave up 4 bases and J gave up 4 bases, with 13 bases separating them. The germline CDR1 and CDR2 sequences are MDHEN and SYDVKM. The CDR3 extends over 15 amino acids. The CDR3 DNA follows: TGTGCCAGCAGTTCGACAGCTCGAAGCACCGGGGAGCTGTTTTTT. Protein sequence: CASSSTARSTGELFF.

This rearrangement joins TRBV6-2 or TRBV6-3 to TRBJ2-3; the D gene is possibly TRBD2 (6 bases). The CDR3 is 14 residues long. Germline V gives CDR1 MNHEY, CDR2 SVGEGT. The germline V and J ends were trimmed by 5 bases and 3 bases, with 12 bases remaining between them. The DNA for the CDR3 is TGTGCCAGCAGTCGACTAGAAGGTACAGATACGCAGTATTTT. Protein: CASSRLEGTDTQYF.

The V and J genes are TRBV21-1 and TRBJ2-3; the DNA was not used to check the table's D call, TRBD2. TRBV21-1 is tagged as a pseudogene. The CDR3 contains 12 residues. The CDR3 spells CASSKPADTQYF. The CDR3 DNA is TGTGCCAGCAGCAAACCCGCAGATACGCAGTATTTT.

The chain employs TRBV7-2 and TRBJ1-1; maybe TRBD1 (5 bases). The CDR3 is 13 amino acids. Trimming cost V 1 base and J 7 bases, with 10 bases left between them. Germline V gene lookup returns CDR1 SGHTA and CDR2 FQGNSA. The CDR3 protein is CASSLGPGNEAFF. The DNA of the CDR3 is TGTGCCAGCAGCTTAGGGCCAGGGAATGAAGCTTTCTTT. Combining the CDR3 with reference TRBV7-2 and TRBJ1-1 gives the whole variable domain GAGVSQSPSNKVTEKGKDVELRCDPISGHTALYWYRQSLGQGLEFLIYFQGNSAPDKSGLPSDRFSAERTGGSVSTLTIQRTQQEDSAVYLCASSLGPGNEAFFGQGTRLTVV.

V gene TRBV10-1 combines with J gene TRBJ1-4; 12 bases match TRBD1. Looked up from germline, CDR1 is WNHNN and CDR2 is SYGVQD (reference sequence). V lost 4 bases, J lost 10 bases, and 4 bases stayed unmatched. The CDR3 totals 14 residues. As DNA, the CDR3 is TGCGCCAGCAGTGCGGGACAGGGGGCGAGAAAACTGTTTTTT. It translates to CASSAGQGARKLFF.

The J gene is TRBJ1-2, the V gene TRBV7-8; unclear D gene. Germline V gene sequence: CDR1 SGHVS, CDR2 FQNEAQ. The V end was cut by 1 base, the J end by 6 bases, with 12 bases between. This CDR3 is 14 amino acids long. CDR3 bases: TGTGCCAGCAGCTTAGATGAGAGGAGCCATGGCTACACCTTC. The encoded protein is CASSLDERSHGYTF.

The chain couples TRBV7-2 to TRBJ2-1, with D perhaps TRBD2 (6 bases). The CDR3 runs 15 residues. The V end was cut by 4 bases, the J end by 0 bases, with 10 bases between. In germline, CDR1 is SGHTA, CDR2 FQGNSA. In DNA form, the CDR3 reads TGTGCCAGCAGCTGGACTACCTCCTCCTACAATGAGCAGTTCTTC. Translating gives CASSWTTSSYNEQFF.

This clone occurred a few times. The CDR3: CASSYSPGISRTLHF. CDR3 bases: TGTGCCAGCAGTTACTCTCCGGGGATCTCAAGGACCCTCCACTTT. The gene calls are TRBV6-2 or TRBV6-3 and TRBJ1-6, with D unclear. Germline V lookup: CDR1 MNHEY, CDR2 SVGEGT. CDR3 length equals 15 residues. V gave up 0 bases and J gave up 14 bases, with 17 bases separating them.

This chain's CDR3 is CASSLFAGSGSRRTEAFF. CDR3 sequence (DNA): TGTGCCAGCAGTTTATTTGCCGGGTCAGGTAGTCGGAGGACTGAAGCTTTCTTT. This chain links TRBV27 with TRBJ1-1; D gene unclear. CDR3 length equals 18 residues. V dropped 1 base and J dropped 5 bases, with 23 bases sitting between them. CDR1 MNHEY and CDR2 SMNVEV come from the germline V gene (reference sequence).